Each of the 19 T cell receptor beta chains below was sequenced from the same sample in a study of Ad26.COV2.S vaccination and SARS-CoV-2 variants. Repertoires were generated with immunoSEQ multiplex PCR, while TCRdb's copy carries only in-frame clones and drops some. The profile shows under 150,000 clones, roughly 89% of them singletons. The sample consisted of peripheral blood, taken after recovery from COVID-19. The receptors were gathered from a human donor who had recovered from COVID-19.

The chain employs TRBV7-2 and TRBJ1-5; 7 bases map to TRBD1. The V gene end was trimmed by 4 bases and the J gene end by 0 bases; junction bases not matched to a gene: 6. This CDR3 region has 16 residues. Germline CDR1 reads SGHTA; CDR2 reads FQGNSA. This chain's CDR3 is CASSSPGQTSNQPQHF. CDR3 sequence (DNA): TGTGCCAGCAGCTCCCCGGGACAGACTAGCAATCAGCCCCAGCATTTT. The full variable domain, in which reference TRBV7-2 and TRBJ1-5 provide the parts outside the CDR3, is GAGVSQSPSNKVTEKGKDVELRCDPISGHTALYWYRQSLGQGLEFLIYFQGNSAPDKSGLPSDRFSAERTGGSVSTLTIQRTQQEDSAVYLCASSSPGQTSNQPQHFGDGTRLSIL.

The chain carries TRBV10-2 and TRBJ1-5; D is unresolved. This CDR3 spans 15 amino acids. Germline CDR1 is WSHSY and CDR2 is SAAADI. The V end lost 0 bases, the J end lost 0 bases, and 6 bases lay between the germline ends. CDR3 sequence reads: CASSESGISNQPQHF. The CDR3 DNA sequence: TGCGCCAGCAGTGAGTCGGGCATTAGCAATCAGCCCCAGCATTTT.

The chain uses TRBV6-5 and TRBJ2-5; no reliable D call. V was clipped by 5 bases and J by 8 bases, with 9 bases between them. Germline CDR1 and CDR2: MNHEY and SVGAGI. CDR3 length equals 11 residues. Written as DNA, the CDR3 is TGTGCCAGCAGTCAAACTGGTACCCAGTACTTC. Its translation is CASSQTGTQYF.

The chain links TRBV6-5 to TRBJ1-6, with D perhaps TRBD1 (6 bases). Trimming stripped 6 bases from V and 10 bases from J, with 16 bases between. CDR1 is MNHEY and CDR2 is SVGAGI in the germline V gene. This CDR3 has 14 amino acids. The CDR3 DNA sequence: TGTGCCAGCAGCCCCTTGACAGGTCCCTCACCCCTCCACTTT. Amino acids: CASSPLTGPSPLHF.

The rearrangement joins TRBV7-2 to TRBJ2-7; 8 bases map to TRBD2. V was pared by 2 bases and J by 4 bases, with 10 bases of the junction left unmatched. Germline-derived CDR1 and CDR2 are SGHTA and FQGNSA. This CDR3 has 16 residues. Here the CDR3 reads CASSLINSGVDYEQYF. The CDR3 DNA follows: TGTGCCAGCAGCTTAATTAATAGCGGGGTCGATTACGAGCAGTACTTC.

The rearrangement uses TRBV5-1 and TRBJ1-2, with D perhaps matching TRBD1 (6 bases). V was pared by 9 bases and J by 3 bases, with 18 bases between. The CDR3 sequence is 14 residues long. The germline gives CDR1 SGHRS, CDR2 YFSETQ. The CDR3 DNA reads as TGCGCCACCCATCCGGGACAACCTCACTATGGCTACACCTTC. Protein product: CATHPGQPHYGYTF.

This clone has a handful of counts. This chain connects TRBV7-9 to TRBJ1-1; D call uncertain. The V end lost 3 bases, the J end lost 3 bases, and 5 bases lay between the germline ends. The germline V gene encodes CDR1 SEHNR and CDR2 FQNEAQ (reference sequence). This CDR3 region has 12 residues. Written as DNA, the CDR3 is TGTGCCAGCAGCTTCGGGGACACTGAAGCTTTCTTT. Its translation: CASSFGDTEAFF.

V gene TRBV2 combines with J gene TRBJ2-3; 7 bases map to TRBD1. J was trimmed by 2 bases and V by 2 bases; bases with no gene match: 13. The CDR3 covers 18 residues. CDR1 and CDR2 from the germline V gene are SNHLY and FYNNEI. The CDR3 nucleotides read TGTGCCAGCAGTGAATTCACCCGGACAGGACGACACACAGATACGCAGTATTTT. Residues: CASSEFTRTGRHTDTQYF.

This chain uses TRBV23-1 with TRBJ1-2, with D perhaps TRBD1 (5 bases). TRBV23-1 is labeled an ORF, and its function is uncertain. V was pared by 7 bases and J by 8 bases, with 23 bases between. CDR3 length: 15 amino acids. CDR3 in amino acids: CASIYRNSSSLGYTF. CDR3 bases: TGCGCCAGCATATACAGGAACAGTTCCTCACTCGGCTACACCTTC.

The rearrangement uses TRBV27 and TRBJ1-5; D remains ambiguous. V was cut by 0 bases and J by 6 bases, with 6 bases left in between. This CDR3 region has 13 residues. Germline-derived CDR1 and CDR2 are MNHEY and SMNVEV (reference sequence). The CDR3 DNA follows: TGTGCCAGCAGTTTATCGCCAGGTCAGCCCCAGCATTTT. Amino acid sequence: CASSLSPGQPQHF.

The chain links TRBV5-4 to TRBJ2-1; 12 bases are a match to TRBD2. Trimming took 4 bases from V and 5 from J; bases not matched to a gene: 7. Germline assignment: CDR1 SGHNT and CDR2 YYREEE (reference sequence). The CDR3 contains 16 residues. In DNA form, the CDR3 reads TGTGCCAGCAGCCCAACACTAGCGGGGGGTCACAATGAGCAGTTCTTC. Protein sequence: CASSPTLAGGHNEQFF.

The chain employs TRBV9 and TRBJ2-7; D could derive from TRBD1 or TRBD2 (5 bases each). This CDR3 contains 12 residues. V was pared by 7 bases and J by 3 bases, with 11 bases between. Per germline, CDR1 SGDLS and CDR2 YYNGEE. DNA of the CDR3: TGTGCCAGCGGGGGAGTGGGCTACGAGCAGTACTTC. This translates into CASGGVGYEQYF.

This clone was observed a single time. The V and J genes are TRBV18 and TRBJ1-1; 7 bases fit TRBD1. Trimming took 5 bases from V and 5 from J; bases not matched to a gene: 14. The CDR3 totals 16 residues. Germline lookup yields CDR1 KGHSH and CDR2 LQKENI. CDR3 in DNA: TGTGCCAGCTCAGCTTACACAGGGGCAGGAGGAACTGAAGCTTTCTTT. As protein: CASSAYTGAGGTEAFF.

The gene calls are TRBV9 and TRBJ1-2; 7 bases match TRBD1. Germline V gives CDR1 SGDLS, CDR2 YYNGEE. The CDR3 is 14 residues long. Germline trimming cut 4 bases from V and 8 bases from J; bases unmatched to any gene: 11. CDR3 nucleotide sequence: TGTGCCAGCAGCCCCTCAGACAGGGCTATAGGCTACACCTTC. Translating gives CASSPSDRAIGYTF.

This sequence joins TRBV19 and TRBJ1-3; TRBD1 is a possible D gene (5 bases). V was trimmed by 9 bases and J by 2 bases, leaving 23 bases between them. This CDR3 comprises 17 residues. Germline V gives CDR1 LNHDA, CDR2 SQIVND (reference sequence). CDR3 DNA: TGTGCCAGCAGCATTCAGGCGAGGGGCGGCCCTGGAAACACCATATATTTT. Encoded protein: CASSIQARGGPGNTIYF.

V gene TRBV6-5 combines with J gene TRBJ2-1, with 9 bases that match TRBD1. Trimming cost V 6 bases and J 7 bases; bases outside gene matches: 4. Germline V gene data show CDR1 as MNHEY and CDR2 as SVGAGI. The CDR3 runs 13 residues. The CDR3 bases are TGTGCCAGCAGACGGACAGGGGAGAATGAGCAGTTCTTC. Residues: CASRRTGENEQFF.

The chain combines TRBV28 with TRBJ2-7; 7 nucleotides align to TRBD1. Germline V gene lookup returns CDR1 MDHEN and CDR2 SYDVKM. The V gene end was trimmed by 1 base and the J gene end by 0 bases; junction bases not matched to a gene: 3. The CDR3 spans 15 residues. DNA of the CDR3: TGTGCCAGCAGTTTATATGGACAGGTCTCCTACGAGCAGTACTTC. This encodes CASSLYGQVSYEQYF.

The genes are TRBV19 and TRBJ1-5; 7 bases align to TRBD1. With 3 bases clipped from V and 1 base from J, the junction kept 6 bases outside the gene matches. Per the germline V gene, CDR1 is LNHDA and CDR2 is SQIVND (reference sequence). The CDR3 extends over 16 amino acids. CDR3 loop: CASSIPARGSNQPQHF. CDR3 nucleotide sequence: TGTGCCAGTAGTATCCCGGCCAGGGGGAGCAATCAGCCCCAGCATTTT.

V gene TRBV20-1 combines with J gene TRBJ1-2; unclear D gene. V lost 5 bases and J lost 6, with 10 bases in between. From germline, CDR1 is DFQATT and CDR2 SNEGSKA (reference sequence). The CDR3 has 11 residues. CDR3 protein: CSAGKGDGYTF. As DNA, the CDR3 is TGCAGTGCTGGTAAGGGAGATGGCTACACCTTC.